This T cell receptor (beta chain) derives from a study of cytotoxic CD8 clonotypes in ibrutinib-treated CLL. At the level of the study: Outcomes included 24 partial and 2 complete responses; after median 68 months, approximately 14 stayed remitted and roughly twelve progressed. Findings of the study overall: Clonality rose at ibrutinib response, held steady in sustained remission, and fell toward baseline at progression. In comparison with age-matched healthy donors, baseline clonality was higher and tracked circulating CD8+ T-cell counts.

The sequencing depth, 1 in 200,000 to 1 in 1 million T cells, was the target. The table came from immunoSEQ multiplex PCR; TCRdb's copy has only in-frame clones and leaves some out. The table records hundreds of thousands of clones, more than 65% of them present only once. This clone was counted between two and nine times. Its antigen is not identified. The V and J ends lost 1 base and 8 bases respectively, with 14 bases between them. This CDR3 is 14 amino acids long. CDR1 is KGHSH, CDR2 LQKENI, per germline. Sample: PBMCs, taken after 12 months of ibrutinib treatment. The chain employs TRBV18 and TRBJ1-2, with a tentative D call TRBD1 (6 bases). The sequence was obtained from a human donor with chronic lymphocytic leukemia. The CDR3: CASSPLGQSGGYTF. In nucleotides, the CDR3 is TGTGCCAGCTCACCACTTGGACAGAGCGGCGGCTACACCTTC. Drawing the rest from reference TRBV18 and TRBJ1-2, the complete variable domain is NAGVMQNPRHLVRRRGQEARLRCSPMKGHSHVYWYRQLPEEGLKFMVYLQKENIIDESGMPKERFSAEFPKEGPSILRIQQVVRGDSAAYFCASSPLGQSGGYTFGSGTRLTVV.